This TCR beta chain was identified during a study of OX40 agonist ivuxolimab in advanced cancers. Here immunoSEQ multiplex PCR was the method, and the copy in TCRdb shows in-frame clones only, minus some. The sample consists of over 45,000 clones, nearly 80% of them appearing once. The CDR3 totals 15 residues. Germline trimming cut 3 bases from V and 3 bases from J; bases unmatched to any gene: 9. The germline CDR1 and CDR2 sequences are SGHRS and YFSETQ. This receptor was identified in an adult with an advanced solid tumor such as melanoma, head and neck, liver or kidney cancer. Material: CD4+ or CD8+ T cells sorted from blood, obtained in a trial of the OX40 agonist ivuxolimab. The chain uses TRBV5-1 and TRBJ2-7, with 7 nucleotides matching TRBD1. CDR3 sequence: CASSSSARQGYEQYF. CDR3 bases: TGCGCCAGCAGCTCTTCCGCCCGACAGGGCTACGAGCAGTACTTC.